This T cell receptor beta chain was retrieved from a study of beta chain features in type 1 diabetes. Background on the study: Patients shared similar age, gender and cell yields with healthy donors. Study-wide results and caveats: More deletions and fewer insertions at VDJ junctions were seen in type 1 diabetes patients.

Per germline, CDR1 SGHDT and CDR2 YYEEEE. Trimming pared 4 bases from V and 0 bases from J, leaving 8 bases between. This CDR3 is 15 amino acids long. Of the isolated RNA, all was reverse transcribed, and so the sequenced material was expressed TCRB transcripts. TCRdb's table, derived via immunoSEQ multiplex PCR, lists solely in-frame clones and lacks some. The sample has roughly 250,000 clones, about 63% seen once; the top ten hold about 0.05%. A remark on this clone: Its antigen is as yet unknown.

The specimen was naive CD4+ T cells from blood. This clonotype was sampled from a man aged 25 to 40 in good health. This sequence joins TRBV5-6 and TRBJ2-6; D not certain. CDR3 region: CASSAKSSGANVLTF. The CDR3 region has the DNA TGTGCCAGCAGCGCTAAGAGCTCTGGGGCCAACGTCCTGACTTTC.